This T cell receptor (beta chain) came from a study of blood T cells in healthy people across ages. Trimming took off 0 bases at V and 6 bases at J, with 8 bases between the two ends. Per germline, CDR1 LGHDT and CDR2 YNNKEL (reference sequence). This CDR3 is 13 amino acids long. Alongside a J-beta primer mix, a sample-barcoded 5' primer served in a second PCR lasting about 7 to 12 cycles. TCRdb re-called the 5' RACE reads through MiXCR, storing one row per CDR3 protein. This sample carries 780,000 or so distinct CDR3 sequences, 53% of them seen once, and the ten largest clones take roughly two fifths.

The V call is TRBV3-1, the J call TRBJ1-1; no clear D. The clonotype originates from an older man in good health. The specimen sequenced was blood. DNA of the CDR3: TGTGCCAGCAGCCAAGAAGTTTACGCTGAAGCTTTCTTT. Translating gives CASSQEVYAEAFF.